The source of this T cell receptor beta chain is a study of cytomegalovirus exposure and HLA in healthy donors. Whole-study results and caveats: Usually a TCR sequence was rare, but some public TCRs were found in many donors. The authors enumerated over 150 TCR beta chains as linked to cytomegalovirus.

On this clone: The antigen remains unidentified.

The V end was cut by 3 bases, the J end by 2 bases, with 12 bases between. Germline V lookup: CDR1 LNHDA, CDR2 SQIVND (reference sequence). This CDR3 is 15 amino acids long. Data came from immunoSEQ multiplex PCR; TCRdb stores just in-frame clones and leaves some out. The table includes tens of thousands of clones, approximately 90% detected once. The sample was PBMCs. The receptor was isolated from a man between 18 and 29 years old in good health and CMV-seronegative. V is TRBV19 and J is TRBJ2-3; D is possibly TRBD2 (6 bases). The CDR3 sequence is CASSIGGSDTDTQYF. DNA for the CDR3: TGTGCCAGTAGTATTGGGGGGTCAGACACAGATACGCAGTATTTT.